The source of this T cell receptor beta chain is a study of shared clonotypes between healthy human individuals. Notes on the study in general: Generally, naive subsets (rather than memory subsets) showed larger estimated richness.

The CDR3 sequence is 16 residues long. CDR1 is SGHTA and CDR2 is FQGNSA in the germline V gene. V gave up 5 bases and J gave up 5 bases; unmatched junction bases: 7. Details on this clone: The target antigen is unknown.

Libraries were prepared by immunoSEQ multiplex PCR; TCRdb keeps only in-frame clonotypes and omits some of them. The sample carries roughly 2,000,000 clones, roughly 94% recorded once. Only CD45RO-negative cells positively selected for CCR7 counted as naive CD8 cells, so terminally differentiated effector memory CD45RA+ cells were excluded. This sequence joins TRBV7-2 and TRBJ2-2; the match to TRBD2 covers 11 bases. The receptor was derived from a man between 18 and 29 years old in good health. The sequenced sample consisted of naive CD8+ T cells sorted from blood. The chain's CDR3 is CASSPLAGGWTGELFF. CDR3 sequence (DNA): TGTGCCAGCAGCCCCCTAGCGGGAGGTTGGACCGGGGAGCTGTTTTTT.